This T cell receptor (beta chain) stems from a study of shared clonotypes between healthy human individuals (dated by TCRdb to the early 2020s). For the study in its entirety: The cohort included three men and a couple of women between 18 and 49 years of age. Blood TCR repertoires of roughly five healthy adults were deeply sequenced to estimate repertoire size and the extent of clonotype sharing between individuals. Libraries were prepared and TCR repertoires were sequenced by different laboratories using diverse techniques, in order to increase sequencing depth and limit assay-specific biases. Each donor's leukapheresis produced roughly between roughly 0.9 and 9 billion PBMCs. Study-level results and caveats: The small number of donors limited the genetic and exposure-history diversity represented. Pairwise subsampling indicated that sequencing depth was expected to affect the degree of clonotype sharing among donors. Sampling was restricted to blood, and TCR repertoires in tissues likely differ from the TCR repertoires found in blood.

Using the deep immunoSEQ assay, multiplex PCR amplified TCR CDR3 regions from genomic DNA. Extracted genomic DNA from each cell subset was distributed evenly across all wells of several immunoSEQ 96-well plates, and each plate was treated as a replicate. For unsorted PBMC, each replicate PCR was loaded with roughly 270 ng genomic DNA, equivalent to roughly 31,000 T cell genomes. Unsorted PBMC genomic DNA was sequenced across ten immunoSEQ deep assay plates. Purified libraries were measured with a Qubit 3.0 fluorometer, size-checked on a Bioanalyzer 2100, and measured again with the KAPA Library Quantification kit. A separate single-read 150-cycle Illumina NextSeq 550 flow cell was used to sequence each immunoSEQ 96-well plate. Per the original workflow: Because the immunoSEQ output included only junctional sequences and no quality scores, the filtering could not be the same as the filtering used for full-length reads. To assign V/J genes and CDR3, sequences were annotated against IMGT germline references using PyIR, a Python wrapper for IgBLAST v1.9. Reads were removed for weak V/J assignments (E-value above 1e-6), missing CDR3, stop codons, out-of-frame junctions, or ambiguous translated residues. V3J clonotypes were defined as sequences sharing an identical inferred V gene, J gene, and CDR3 amino acid sequence. Percentage overlap between repertoires was computed as shared unique clonotypes divided by the size of the smaller repertoire. Repertoire richness was assessed with RTK rarefaction, the Chao1 estimator, and Recon v2.1 estimates of unobserved clonotypes. TCRdb mirrors the immuneACCESS table, restricted to in-frame sequences. Some clones are absent from its copies; in checked studies, under half trace to an unresolved V gene, and the reason for the others is unknown. That table gives V, J and clone size, and the DNA gave D and trimming. The sample table lists roughly 450,000 clones, 79% of them with a count of one. The ten largest clones add up to about an eighth of the sample.

The donors were healthy, HIV-negative adults who had no recently reported acute infections or vaccinations. All donors were Caucasian adults living in Nashville, Tennessee, USA. In the unsorted samples, 70 million to 90 million PBMCs were counted, and genomic DNA was extracted using the QIAamp DNA Blood Mini kit. Blood was obtained by leukapheresis, after which PBMCs were separated by Ficoll-Histopaque density gradient centrifugation and cryopreserved in liquid nitrogen vapor phase. A distance of 9 bases separates the germline ends of V and J, which lose 1 base and 2 bases respectively. CDR1 and CDR2 are drawn from the germline V gene: LGHNA, YNFKEQ. The CDR3 covers 15 residues, taking in both the cysteine and the phenylalanine. Only the CDR3 DNA is retained, 45 bases long and in frame from the first base. As to this clone: The target of this receptor is not known. Base qualities are not at hand, and no much larger clone is one base apart.

The sequence joins TRBV4-2 to TRBJ2-1, with a weak D call of TRBD2 (5 bases match). The TCR originated in a woman in her thirties or forties in good health. Some clones in this sample may be carry-over from other donors' samples. Sample: PBMCs. Here is the DNA: TGTGCCAGCAGCCAAGTTCTAGCTACCTACAATGAGCAGTTCTTC. It specifies CASSQVLATYNEQFF.